This T cell receptor (beta chain) was identified in a study of blood T cell repertoires in COVID-19. Across the whole study: Acute and convalescent COVID-19 samples came from the United States, Italy and Spain. The analysed material was cDNA or gDNA that came from T cells, B-cell-depleted T cells, or PBMCs.

The protocol was immunoSEQ multiplex PCR, while the TCRdb copy is restricted to in-frame clones and leaves out a portion. In the table there are roughly 140,000 clones, approximately 85% of which are singletons. The CDR3 spans 13 residues. The germline V and J ends were trimmed by 3 bases and 3 bases, with 8 bases remaining between them. From germline, CDR1 is SGHVS and CDR2 FQNEAQ. The sample consisted of peripheral blood. The TCR originated in a man aged 50-59 years with acute or convalescent COVID-19. The J gene is TRBJ1-1, the V gene TRBV7-8; D unresolved. The CDR3 nucleotides read TGTGCCAGCAGCTTCCTAGAAGACACTGAAGCTTTCTTT. It yields the protein CASSFLEDTEAFF.